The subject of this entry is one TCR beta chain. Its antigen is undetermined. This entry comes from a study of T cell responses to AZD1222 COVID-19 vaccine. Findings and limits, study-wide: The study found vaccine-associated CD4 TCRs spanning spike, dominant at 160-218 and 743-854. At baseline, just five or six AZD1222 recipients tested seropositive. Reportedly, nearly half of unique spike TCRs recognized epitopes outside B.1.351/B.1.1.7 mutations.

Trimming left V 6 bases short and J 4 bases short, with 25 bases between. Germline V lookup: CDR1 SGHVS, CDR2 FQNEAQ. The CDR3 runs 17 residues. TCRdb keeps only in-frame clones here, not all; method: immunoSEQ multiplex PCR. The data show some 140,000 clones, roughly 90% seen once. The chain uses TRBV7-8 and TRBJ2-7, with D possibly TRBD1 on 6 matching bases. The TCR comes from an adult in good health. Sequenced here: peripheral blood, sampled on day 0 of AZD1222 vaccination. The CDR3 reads CASRSVRAGALEYEQYF. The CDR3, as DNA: TGTGCCAGCAGGTCTGTGCGGGCAGGGGCCTTGGAATACGAGCAGTACTTC.